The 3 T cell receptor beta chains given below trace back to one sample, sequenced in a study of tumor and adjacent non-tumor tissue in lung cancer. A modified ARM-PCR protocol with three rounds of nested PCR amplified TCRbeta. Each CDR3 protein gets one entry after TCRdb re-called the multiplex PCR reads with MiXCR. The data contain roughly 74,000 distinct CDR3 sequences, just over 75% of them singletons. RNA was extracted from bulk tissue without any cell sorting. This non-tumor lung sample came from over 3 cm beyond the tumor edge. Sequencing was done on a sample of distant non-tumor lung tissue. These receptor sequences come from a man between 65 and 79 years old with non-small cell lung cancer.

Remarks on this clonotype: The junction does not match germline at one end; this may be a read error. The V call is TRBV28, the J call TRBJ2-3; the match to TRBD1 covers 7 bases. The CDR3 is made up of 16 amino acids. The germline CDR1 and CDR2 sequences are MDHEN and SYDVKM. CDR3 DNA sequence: TGTGTCAGCAGCCCGGGACAGACCTCTACCACAGATACGCAGTATTTT. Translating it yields CVSSPGQTSTTDTQYF.

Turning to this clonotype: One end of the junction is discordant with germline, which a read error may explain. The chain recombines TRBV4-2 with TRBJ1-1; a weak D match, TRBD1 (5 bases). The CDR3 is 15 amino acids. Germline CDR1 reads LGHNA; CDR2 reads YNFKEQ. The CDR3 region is CASSLPGRRNTEVVF. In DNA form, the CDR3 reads TGTGCCAGCAGCCTACCGGGACGCCGGAACACTGAAGTTGTCTTT.

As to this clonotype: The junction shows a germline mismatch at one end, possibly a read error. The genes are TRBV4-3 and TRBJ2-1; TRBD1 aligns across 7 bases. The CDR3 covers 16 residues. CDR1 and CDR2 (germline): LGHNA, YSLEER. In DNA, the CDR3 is TGCGCCATCAGCCAAGACCCGACAGGGCAATATAATGAGCAGTTCTTC. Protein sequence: CAISQDPTGQYNEQFF.